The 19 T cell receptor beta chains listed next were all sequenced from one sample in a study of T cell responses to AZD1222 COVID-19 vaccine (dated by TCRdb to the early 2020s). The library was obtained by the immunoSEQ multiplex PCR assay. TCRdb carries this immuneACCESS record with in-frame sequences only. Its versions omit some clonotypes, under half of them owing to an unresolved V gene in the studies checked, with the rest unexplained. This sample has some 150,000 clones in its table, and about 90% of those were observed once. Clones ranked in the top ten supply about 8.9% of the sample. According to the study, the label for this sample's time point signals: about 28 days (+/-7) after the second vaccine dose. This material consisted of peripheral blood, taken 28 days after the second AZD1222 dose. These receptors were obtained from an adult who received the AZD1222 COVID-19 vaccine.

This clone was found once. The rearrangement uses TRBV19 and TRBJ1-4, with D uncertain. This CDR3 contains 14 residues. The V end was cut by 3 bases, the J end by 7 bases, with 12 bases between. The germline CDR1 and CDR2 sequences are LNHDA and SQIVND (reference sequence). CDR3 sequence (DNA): TGTGCCAGTAGTATCGGACGTGCGAGTGAAAAACTGTTTTTT. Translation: CASSIGRASEKLFF.

In nucleotides, the CDR3 is TGTGCCAGCAGCCAGGCCTCCTACGAGCAGTACTTC. It codes for CASSQASYEQYF. The chain uses TRBV7-2 and TRBJ2-7, with unresolved D. V gave up 5 bases and J gave up 0 bases, with 5 bases separating them. Germline values: CDR1 SGHTA, CDR2 FQGNSA. The CDR3 consists of 12 residues.

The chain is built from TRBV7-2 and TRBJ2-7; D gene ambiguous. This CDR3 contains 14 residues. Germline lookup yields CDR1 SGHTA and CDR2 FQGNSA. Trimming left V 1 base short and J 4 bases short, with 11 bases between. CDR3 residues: CASSLGVALYEQYF. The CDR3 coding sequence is TGTGCCAGCAGCTTAGGGGTGGCACTTTACGAGCAGTACTTC.

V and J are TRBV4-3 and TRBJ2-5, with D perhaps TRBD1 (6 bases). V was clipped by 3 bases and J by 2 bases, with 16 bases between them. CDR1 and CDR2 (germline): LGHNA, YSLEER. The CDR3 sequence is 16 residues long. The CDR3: CASSQETGSPQETQYF. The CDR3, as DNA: TGCGCCAGCAGCCAGGAAACAGGGTCTCCACAAGAGACCCAGTACTTC.

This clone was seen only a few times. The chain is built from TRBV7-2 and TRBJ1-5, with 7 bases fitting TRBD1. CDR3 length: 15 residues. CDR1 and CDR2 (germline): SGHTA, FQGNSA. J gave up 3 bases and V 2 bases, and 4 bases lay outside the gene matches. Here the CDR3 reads CASSLSTGDNQPQHF. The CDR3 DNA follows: TGTGCCAGCAGCTTAAGTACAGGGGACAATCAGCCCCAGCATTTT. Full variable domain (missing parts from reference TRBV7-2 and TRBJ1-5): GAGVSQSPSNKVTEKGKDVELRCDPISGHTALYWYRQSLGQGLEFLIYFQGNSAPDKSGLPSDRFSAERTGGSVSTLTIQRTQQEDSAVYLCASSLSTGDNQPQHFGDGTRLSIL.

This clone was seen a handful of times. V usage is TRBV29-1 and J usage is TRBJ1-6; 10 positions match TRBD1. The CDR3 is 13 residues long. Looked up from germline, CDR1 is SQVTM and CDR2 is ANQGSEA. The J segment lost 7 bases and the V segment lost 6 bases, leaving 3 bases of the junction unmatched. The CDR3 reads CSVRQGANSPLHF. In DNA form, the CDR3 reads TGCAGCGTACGACAGGGGGCGAATTCACCCCTCCACTTT.

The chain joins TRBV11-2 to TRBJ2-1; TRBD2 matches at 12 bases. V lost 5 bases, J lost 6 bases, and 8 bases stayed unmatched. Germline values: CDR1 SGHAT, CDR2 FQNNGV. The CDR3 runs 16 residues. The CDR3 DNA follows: TGTGCCAGCAGCCCGGCGACTAGCGGGAGTATCAATGAGCAGTTCTTC. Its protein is CASSPATSGSINEQFF.

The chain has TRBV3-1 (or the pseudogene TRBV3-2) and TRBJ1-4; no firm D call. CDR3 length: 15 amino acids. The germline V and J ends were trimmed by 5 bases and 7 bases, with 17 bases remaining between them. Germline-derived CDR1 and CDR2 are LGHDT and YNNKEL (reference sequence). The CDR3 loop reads CASSSSTSGSEKLFF. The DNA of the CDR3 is TGTGCCAGCAGCTCCTCGACCTCGGGAAGTGAAAAACTGTTTTTT.

CDR3 nucleotide sequence: TGTGCCAGCAGTGAAATGGCAGGGGGAGGAACTGAAGCTTTCTTT. Protein sequence: CASSEMAGGGTEAFF. V and J are TRBV2 and TRBJ1-1, with TRBD1 identical over 7 bases. Germline V gives CDR1 SNHLY, CDR2 FYNNEI. V was pared by 2 bases and J by 5 bases, with 8 bases of the junction left unmatched. The CDR3 spans 15 residues.

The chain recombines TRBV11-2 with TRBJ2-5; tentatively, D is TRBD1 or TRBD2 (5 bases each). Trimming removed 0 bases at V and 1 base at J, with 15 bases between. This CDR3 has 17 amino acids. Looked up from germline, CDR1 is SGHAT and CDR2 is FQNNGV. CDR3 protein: CASSLEYRAGTQETQYF. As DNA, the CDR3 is TGTGCCAGCAGCTTAGAATATAGGGCAGGGACCCAAGAGACCCAGTACTTC.

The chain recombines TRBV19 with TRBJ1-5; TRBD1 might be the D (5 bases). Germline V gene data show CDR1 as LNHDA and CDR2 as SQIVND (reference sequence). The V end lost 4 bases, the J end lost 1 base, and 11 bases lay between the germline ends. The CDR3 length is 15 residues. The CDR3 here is CASSTTGASNQPQHF. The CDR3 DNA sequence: TGTGCCAGTAGTACCACAGGAGCCAGCAATCAGCCCCAGCATTTT.

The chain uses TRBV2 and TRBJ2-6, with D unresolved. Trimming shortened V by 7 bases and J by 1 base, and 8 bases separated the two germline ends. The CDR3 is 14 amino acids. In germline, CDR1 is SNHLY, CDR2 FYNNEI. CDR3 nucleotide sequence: TGTGCCAGCATCTTTGATTCTGGGGCCAACGTCCTGACTTTC. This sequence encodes CASIFDSGANVLTF. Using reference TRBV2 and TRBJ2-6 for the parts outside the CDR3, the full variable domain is EPEVTQTPSHQVTQMGQEVILRCVPISNHLYFYWYRQILGQKVEFLVSFYNNEISEKSEIFDDQFSVERPDGSNFTLKIRSTKLEDSAMYFCASIFDSGANVLTFGAGSRLTVL.

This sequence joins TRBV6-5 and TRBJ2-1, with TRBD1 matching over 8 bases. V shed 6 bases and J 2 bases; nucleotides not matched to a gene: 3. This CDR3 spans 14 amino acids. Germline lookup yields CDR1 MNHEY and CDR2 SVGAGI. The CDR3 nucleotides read TGTGCCAGCAGGGGACAGGTTACCTACAATGAGCAGTTCTTC. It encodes CASRGQVTYNEQFF.

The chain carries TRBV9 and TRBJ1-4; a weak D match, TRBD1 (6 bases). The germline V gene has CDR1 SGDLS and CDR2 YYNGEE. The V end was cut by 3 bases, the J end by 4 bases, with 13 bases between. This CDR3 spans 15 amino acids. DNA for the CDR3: TGTGCCAGCAGCGCCCAGGGGATGGTTAATGAAAAACTGTTTTTT. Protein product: CASSAQGMVNEKLFF.

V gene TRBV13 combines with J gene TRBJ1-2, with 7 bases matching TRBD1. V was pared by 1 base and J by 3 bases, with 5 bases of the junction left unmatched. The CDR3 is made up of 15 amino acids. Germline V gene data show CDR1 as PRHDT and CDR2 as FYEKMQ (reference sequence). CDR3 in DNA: TGTGCCAGCAGCTTAGCGGGCCAGGGGGACTATGGCTACACCTTC. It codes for CASSLAGQGDYGYTF. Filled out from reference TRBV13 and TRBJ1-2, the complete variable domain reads AAGVIQSPRHLIKEKRETATLKCYPIPRHDTVYWYQQGPGQDPQFLISFYEKMQSDKGSIPDRFSAQQFSDYHSELNMSSLELGDSALYFCASSLAGQGDYGYTFGSGTRLTVV.

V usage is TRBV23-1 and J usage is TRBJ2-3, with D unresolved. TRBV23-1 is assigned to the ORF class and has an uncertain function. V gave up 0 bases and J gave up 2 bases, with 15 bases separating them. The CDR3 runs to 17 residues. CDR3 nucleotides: TGCGCCAGCAGTCAATCTGGCTCAAAGCGATCCACAGATACGCAGTATTTT. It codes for CASSQSGSKRSTDTQYF.

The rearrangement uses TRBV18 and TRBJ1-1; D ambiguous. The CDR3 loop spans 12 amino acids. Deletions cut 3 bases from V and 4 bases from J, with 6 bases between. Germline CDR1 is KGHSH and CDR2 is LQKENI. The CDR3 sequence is CASSPVATEAFF. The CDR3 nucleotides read TGTGCCAGCTCACCGGTCGCCACTGAAGCTTTCTTT.

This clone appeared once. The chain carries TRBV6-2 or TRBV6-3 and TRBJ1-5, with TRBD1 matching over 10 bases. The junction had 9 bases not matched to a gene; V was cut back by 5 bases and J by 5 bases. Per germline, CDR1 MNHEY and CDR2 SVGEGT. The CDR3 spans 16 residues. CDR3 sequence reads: CASSNAGTGADQPQHF. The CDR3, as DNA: TGTGCCAGCAGTAACGCCGGGACAGGGGCTGATCAGCCCCAGCATTTT.

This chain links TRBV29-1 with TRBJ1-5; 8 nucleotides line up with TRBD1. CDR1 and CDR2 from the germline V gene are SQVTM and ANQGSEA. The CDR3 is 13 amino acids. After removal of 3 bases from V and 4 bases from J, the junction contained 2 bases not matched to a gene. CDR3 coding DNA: TGCAGCGTTGATACAGGGGGAAATCAGCCCCAGCATTTT. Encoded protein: CSVDTGGNQPQHF.